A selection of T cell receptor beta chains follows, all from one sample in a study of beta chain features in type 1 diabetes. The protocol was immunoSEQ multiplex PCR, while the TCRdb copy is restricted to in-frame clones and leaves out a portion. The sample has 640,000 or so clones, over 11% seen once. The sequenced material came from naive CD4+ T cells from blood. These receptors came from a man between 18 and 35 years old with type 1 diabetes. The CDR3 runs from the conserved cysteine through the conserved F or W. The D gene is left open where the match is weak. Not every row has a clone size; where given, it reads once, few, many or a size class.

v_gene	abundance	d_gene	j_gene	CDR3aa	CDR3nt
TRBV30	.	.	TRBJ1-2	CAWSGSYYNYGYTF	TGTGCCTGGAGTGGGAGTTATTATAACTATGGCTACACCTTC
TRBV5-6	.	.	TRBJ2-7	CASRGSGYEQYF	TGTGCCAGCAGGGGGAGCGGATACGAGCAGTACTTC
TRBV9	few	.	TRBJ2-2	CASSVVAGAANTGELFF	TGTGCCAGCAGCGTAGTTGCGGGGGCCGCGAACACCGGGGAGCTGTTTTTT
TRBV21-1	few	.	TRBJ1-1	CASTLCWTENTEAFF	TGTGCCAGCACCCTATGTTGGACAGAGAACACTGAAGCTTTCTTT
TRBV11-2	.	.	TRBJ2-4	CASSFAGAKNIQYF	TGTGCCAGCAGCTTTGCTGGGGCCAAAAACATTCAGTACTTC
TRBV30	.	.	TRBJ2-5	CAWSGGSMYF	TGTGCCTGGAGTGGTGGGTCCATGTACTTC
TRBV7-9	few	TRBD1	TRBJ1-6	CASSLGAGQGVSPLHF	TGTGCCAGCAGCTTAGGGGCGGGACAGGGTGTTTCACCCCTCCACTTT
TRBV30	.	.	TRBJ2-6	CAWSVSPGLAGANVLTF	TGTGCCTGGAGTGTCAGTCCTGGGTTGGCTGGGGCCAACGTACTGACTTTC
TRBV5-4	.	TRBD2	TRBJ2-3	CASSLATSGKSTDTQYF	TGTGCCAGCAGCTTGGCGACTAGCGGGAAGAGCACAGATACGCAGTATTTT
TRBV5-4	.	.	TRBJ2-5	CASSFSGRYQETQYF	TGTGCCAGCAGCTTTTCGGGGCGCTACCAAGAGACCCAGTACTTC
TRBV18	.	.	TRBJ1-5	CASSPRPTGTSFEPQHF	TGTGCCAGCTCACCACGCCCCACCGGGACGTCTTTTGAGCCCCAGCATTTT
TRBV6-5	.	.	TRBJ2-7	CASSRSSYEQYF	TGTGCCAGCAGTCGCAGCTCCTACGAGCAGTACTTC
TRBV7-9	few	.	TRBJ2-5	CASSLAGVGETQYF	TGTGCCAGCAGCTTAGCAGGGGTCGGAGAGACCCAGTACTTC
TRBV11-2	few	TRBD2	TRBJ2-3	CASIPTSGVTDTQYF	TGTGCCAGCATCCCTACTAGCGGGGTCACAGATACGCAGTATTTT
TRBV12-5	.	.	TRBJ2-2	CASGLSTGELFF	TGTGCTAGTGGTTTGAGCACCGGGGAGCTGTTTTTT
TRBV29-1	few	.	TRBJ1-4	CSVSNRALDSKLFF	TGCAGCGTTTCGAACCGCGCGCTGGATTCTAAACTGTTTTTT
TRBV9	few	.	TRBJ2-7	CASSVGEGRQYEQYF	TGTGCCAGCAGCGTAGGAGAAGGCAGGCAGTACGAGCAGTACTTC
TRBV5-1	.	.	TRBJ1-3	CASSSGSREAGNTIYF	TGCGCCAGCAGCTCCGGTTCCAGGGAGGCTGGAAACACCATATATTTT
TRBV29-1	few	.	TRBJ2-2	CSAQLAAGINTGELFF	TGCAGCGCCCAACTCGCGGCGGGGATAAACACCGGGGAGCTGTTTTTT
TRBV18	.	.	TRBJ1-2	CASSPLGVGHGYTF	TGTGCCAGCTCACCACTTGGAGTGGGTCATGGCTACACCTTC
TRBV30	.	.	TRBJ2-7	CAWARLASYEQYF	TGTGCCTGGGCGCGTCTAGCGAGTTACGAGCAGTACTTC
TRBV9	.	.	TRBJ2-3	CASSVVGDTQYF	TGTGCCAGCAGCGTAGTAGGGGATACGCAGTATTTT
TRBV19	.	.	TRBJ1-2	CASSPVGIYGYTF	TGTGCCAGTAGTCCTGTGGGTATTTATGGCTACACCTTC
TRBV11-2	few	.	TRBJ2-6	CASSLAGVGANVLTF	TGTGCCAGCAGCTTAGCAGGGGTCGGGGCCAACGTCCTGACTTTC
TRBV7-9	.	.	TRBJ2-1	CASSLEKEQFF	TGTGCCAGCAGCTTAGAGAAGGAGCAGTTCTTC
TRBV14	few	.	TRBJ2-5	CASSRGFQETQYF	TGTGCCAGCAGCCGGGGATTCCAAGAGACCCAGTACTTC
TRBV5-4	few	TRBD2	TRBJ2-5	CASSFLAGGETQYF	TGTGCCAGCAGCTTCCTAGCGGGGGGAGAGACCCAGTACTTC
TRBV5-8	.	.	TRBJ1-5	CASSLWAGRNQPQHF	TGTGCCAGCAGCTTGTGGGCAGGGCGTAATCAGCCCCAGCATTTT
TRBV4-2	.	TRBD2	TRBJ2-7	CASSQDRGTRGNEQYF	TGTGCCAGCAGCCAAGATCGTGGGACTAGAGGAAACGAGCAGTACTTC
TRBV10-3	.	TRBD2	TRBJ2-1	CAIRAGLAGYNEQFF	TGTGCCATCAGGGCCGGACTAGCGGGATACAATGAGCAGTTCTTC
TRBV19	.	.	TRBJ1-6	CASSINEDSPLHF	TGTGCCAGTAGTATTAATGAGGATTCACCCCTCCACTTT
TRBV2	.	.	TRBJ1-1	CASRPRYLNTEAFF	TGTGCCAGCAGGCCACGATACTTGAACACTGAAGCTTTCTTT
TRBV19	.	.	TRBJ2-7	CASSSSYEQYF	TGTGCCAGTAGTAGTTCTTACGAGCAGTACTTC
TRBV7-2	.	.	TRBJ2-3	CASSLIQAGPDTQYF	TGTGCCAGCAGCTTAATCCAAGCCGGGCCAGATACGCAGTATTTT
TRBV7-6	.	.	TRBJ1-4	CASSPHTNEKLFF	TGTGCCAGCAGCCCTCACACTAATGAAAAACTGTTTTTT
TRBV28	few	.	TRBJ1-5	CASSIQGARNQPQHF	TGTGCCAGCAGTATACAGGGCGCCCGGAATCAGCCCCAGCATTTT
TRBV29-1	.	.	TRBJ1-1	CSVRVAYTEAFF	TGCAGCGTTAGGGTCGCTTACACTGAAGCTTTCTTT
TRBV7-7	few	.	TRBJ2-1	CASSRTENNEQFF	TGTGCTAGCAGCCGGACGGAGAACAATGAGCAGTTCTTC
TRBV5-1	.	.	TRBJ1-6	CASSAGKNSPLHF	TGCGCCAGCAGCGCAGGGAAGAATTCACCCCTCCACTTT
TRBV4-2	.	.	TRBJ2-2	CASSQKSGTLNTGELFF	TGTGCCAGCAGCCAAAAATCCGGGACTCTGAACACCGGGGAGCTGTTTTTT
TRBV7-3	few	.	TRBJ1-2	CASSKDNNYGYTF	TGTGCCAGCAGCAAGGACAATAACTATGGCTACACCTTC
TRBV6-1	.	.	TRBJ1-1	CASSEPGMNTEAFF	TGTGCCAGCAGTGAACCCGGGATGAACACTGAAGCTTTCTTT
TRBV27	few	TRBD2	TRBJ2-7	CASSPILTSATQGKQYF	TGTGCCAGCAGCCCCATTTTGACTAGCGCAACCCAAGGGAAGCAGTACTTC
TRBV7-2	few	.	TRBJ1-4	CASSPRREKLFF	TGTGCCAGCAGCCCTCGTCGAGAAAAACTGTTTTTT
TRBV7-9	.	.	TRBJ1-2	CATSPGDYGYTF	TGTGCCACCTCCCCTGGGGACTATGGCTACACCTTC
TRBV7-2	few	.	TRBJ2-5	CASSLTPQRGGTQYF	TGTGCCAGCAGCTTAACTCCCCAGAGGGGAGGGACCCAGTACTTC
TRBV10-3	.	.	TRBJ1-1	CAIKPPQDTEAFF	TGTGCCATCAAACCACCTCAGGACACTGAAGCTTTCTTT
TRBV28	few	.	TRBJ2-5	CAITGRETQYF	TGTGCCATCACGGGGCGAGAGACCCAGTACTTC
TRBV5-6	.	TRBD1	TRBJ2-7	CASSLVPGQGAYEQYF	TGTGCCAGCAGCTTGGTGCCGGGACAGGGGGCCTACGAGCAGTACTTC
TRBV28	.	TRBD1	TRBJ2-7	CATRTGAIEQYF	TGTGCCACCCGGACAGGGGCAATAGAGCAGTACTTC
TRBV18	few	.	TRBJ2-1	CASRSGYSSYNEQFF	TGTGCCAGTCGCAGCGGGTATAGCTCCTACAATGAGCAGTTCTTC
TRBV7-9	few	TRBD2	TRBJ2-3	CASSRGVAGGKGDTQYF	TGTGCCAGCAGCCGCGGAGTAGCGGGAGGTAAAGGTGATACGCAGTATTTT
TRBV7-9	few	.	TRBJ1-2	CASSSGGGYTF	TGTGCCAGCAGCTCGGGAGGGGGCTACACCTTC
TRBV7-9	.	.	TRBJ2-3	CASSLDSDTQYF	TGTGCCAGCAGCCTTGACAGTGATACGCAGTATTTT
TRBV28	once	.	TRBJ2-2	CASSLTRTGELFF	TGTGCCAGCAGTCTGACACGTACCGGGGAGCTGTTTTTT